This T cell receptor (beta chain) originates from a study of cytomegalovirus exposure and HLA in healthy donors. Study at large: Within the Caucasian-associated ancestry cluster were under 85% of the roughly 400 genotyped donors. Study conclusions and caveats: In a later analysis, DRB1 alleles had the most associated TCRs; HLA-C alleles the fewest. Researchers counted around 150 TCR beta chains as cytomegalovirus-associated.

It was with 60 Vbeta and 13 Jbeta primers that the PCR ran. Repertoires were generated with immunoSEQ multiplex PCR, while TCRdb's copy carries only in-frame clones and drops some. Its clone listing holds just over 200,000 clones. Germline V gene lookup returns CDR1 SNHLY and CDR2 FYNNEI. Losses at the gene ends were 6 bases for V and 0 bases for J; bases not matched to a gene: 2. The CDR3 totals 15 residues. With regard to this clone: The target antigen is unknown.

V is TRBV2 and J is TRBJ2-2, with 9 bases identical to TRBD1. The clonotype originates from a girl aged 2-10 years in good health and CMV-seropositive. Sequences were obtained from PBMCs. The CDR3 DNA reads TGTGCCAGCAGCCGACAGGGGGCGAACACCGGGGAGCTGTTTTTT. Its translation: CASSRQGANTGELFF.